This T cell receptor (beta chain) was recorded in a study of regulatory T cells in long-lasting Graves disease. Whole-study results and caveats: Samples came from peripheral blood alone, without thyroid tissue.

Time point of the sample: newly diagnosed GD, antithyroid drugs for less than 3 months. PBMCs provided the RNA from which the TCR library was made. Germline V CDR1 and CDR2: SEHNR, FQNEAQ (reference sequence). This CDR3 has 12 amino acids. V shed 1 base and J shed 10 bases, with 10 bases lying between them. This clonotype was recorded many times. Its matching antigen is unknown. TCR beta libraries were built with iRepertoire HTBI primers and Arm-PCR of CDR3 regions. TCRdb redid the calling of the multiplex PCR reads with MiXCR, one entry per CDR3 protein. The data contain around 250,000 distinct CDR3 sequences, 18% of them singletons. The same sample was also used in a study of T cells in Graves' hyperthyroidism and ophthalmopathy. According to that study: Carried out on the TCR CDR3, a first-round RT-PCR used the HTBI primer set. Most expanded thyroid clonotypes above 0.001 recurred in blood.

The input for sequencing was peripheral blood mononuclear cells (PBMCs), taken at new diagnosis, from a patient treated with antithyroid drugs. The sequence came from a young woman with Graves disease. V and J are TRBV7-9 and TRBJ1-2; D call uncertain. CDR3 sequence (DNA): TGTGCCAGCAGCTTAGGGACGGAGTTCTACACCTTC. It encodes CASSLGTEFYTF.